The clone carrying this T cell receptor beta chain was observed many times. This record comes from a study of T cells in Graves' hyperthyroidism and ophthalmopathy. The TCR beta CDR3 regions underwent amplification using RNA transcripts as the source. The HTBI set primed first-round TCR CDR3 RT-PCR. TCRdb redid the calling of the multiplex PCR reads with MiXCR, one entry per CDR3 protein. Among 500,000 to 650,000 distinct CDR3 sequences listed, 15% to 20% were seen once. The CDR3 covers 16 residues. V shed 4 bases and J shed 0 bases, with 14 bases lying between them. Sequenced material: blood. The clonotype comes from a middle-aged man with Graves' ophthalmopathy. The chain joins TRBV12-3 or TRBV12-4 to TRBJ2-3; D is undetermined. The CDR3 DNA reads TGTGCCAGCAGTTCGAGTACCCTAACTAGCACAGATACGCAGTATTTT. Amino acid sequence: CASSSSTLTSTDTQYF.